Each of the 13 T cell receptor beta chains below was sequenced from the same sample in a study of PD-1 blockade in classical Hodgkin lymphoma. Stated time point: newly diagnosed, previously untreated cHL patient sample. PBMCs, once thawed, yielded CD8+ T cells isolated by magnetic negative selection. The data were produced by immunoSEQ multiplex PCR, yet TCRdb's version contains in-frame clones alone and is incomplete. The data show more than 7,500 clones, with 91% seen just once and over 7.5% held by the top ten. What was sequenced was CD8+ T cells from blood. The receptors originated from a human donor with classical Hodgkin lymphoma.

The chain carries TRBV5-1 and TRBJ2-7; 7 positions match TRBD1. V gave up 4 bases and J gave up 3 bases; unmatched junction bases: 10. The CDR3 consists of 15 residues. Germline V lookup: CDR1 SGHRS, CDR2 YFSETQ. Here the CDR3 reads CASSPRHPGGYEQYF. DNA of the CDR3: TGCGCCAGCAGCCCACGACACCCAGGGGGCTACGAGCAGTACTTC.

The J gene is TRBJ2-7, the V gene TRBV4-1; 8 positions match TRBD1. J was trimmed by 0 bases and V by 0 bases; bases with no gene match: 7. Germline V lookup: CDR1 MGHRA, CDR2 YSYEKL. CDR3 length: 17 amino acids. CDR3 region: CASSQDFETGVSYEQYF. The CDR3 DNA reads TGCGCCAGCAGCCAAGACTTCGAGACAGGGGTCTCCTACGAGCAGTACTTC.

The CDR3 coding sequence is TGTGTCAGAAGCCCATCTAGCGGGCCGCCGAATGAGCAGTTCTTC. Protein product: CVRSPSSGPPNEQFF. The V and J genes are TRBV7-5 and TRBJ2-1; TRBD2 is the table's D call, not checked against the DNA. TRBV7-5 is an annotated pseudogene. CDR3 length: 15 residues.

For the CDR3, the DNA is TGCGCCAGCAGTGAGTGGTCCCCTCGTGTTGAAGGGGTGGAAGGAGGCTACACCTTC. Encoded protein: CASSEWSPRVEGVEGGYTF. The V and J genes are TRBV10-1 and TRBJ1-2; D is perhaps TRBD1 (5 bases). The CDR3 is 19 residues long. V was clipped by 1 base and J by 8 bases, with 29 bases between them. Germline V CDR1 and CDR2: WNHNN, SYGVQD (reference sequence).

The genes are TRBV7-9 and TRBJ1-2, with TRBD1 identical over 8 bases. J was trimmed by 6 bases and V by 2 bases; bases with no gene match: 5. This CDR3 is 14 amino acids long. CDR1 and CDR2 from the germline V gene are SEHNR and FQNEAQ (reference sequence). The CDR3: CASSLSGQGDGYTF. Here the CDR3 DNA reads TGTGCCAGCAGCTTATCAGGACAGGGCGATGGCTACACCTTC.

This chain connects TRBV28 to TRBJ2-5; no reliable D call. The germline CDR1 and CDR2 sequences are MDHEN and SYDVKM. V was pared by 6 bases and J by 3 bases, with 17 bases between. CDR3 size: 15 residues. This chain's CDR3 is CASSPGEQHKETQYF. The CDR3 DNA is TGTGCCAGCAGCCCAGGAGAACAGCATAAAGAGACCCAGTACTTC.

This clone has only a few counts. V gene TRBV28 combines with J gene TRBJ2-2; either TRBD1 or TRBD2 may supply D (5 bases each). The germline V gene has CDR1 MDHEN and CDR2 SYDVKM. Trimming stripped 2 bases from V and 3 bases from J, with 16 bases between. The CDR3 consists of 17 residues. CDR3 loop: CASSLRLFGGYTGELFF. The CDR3 DNA sequence: TGTGCCAGCAGTTTAAGATTGTTTGGGGGATACACCGGGGAGCTGTTTTTT.

This clone was recorded a few times. The genes are TRBV27 and TRBJ2-5; D may be TRBD1 (6 bases). Germline CDR1 reads MNHEY; CDR2 reads SMNVEV (reference sequence). The CDR3 totals 14 residues. V lost 4 bases and J lost 3, with 12 bases in between. The CDR3, as DNA: TGTGCCAGCAGTTCATGGGGGCAGGAAGAGACCCAGTACTTC. Its protein is CASSSWGQEETQYF.

The J gene is TRBJ2-7, the V gene TRBV5-1; 7 nucleotides match TRBD2. The junction had 4 bases not matched to a gene; V was cut back by 0 bases and J by 1 base. Germline V gene sequence: CDR1 SGHRS, CDR2 YFSETQ. The CDR3 is 15 residues long. CDR3 residues: CASSLVGGWSYEQYF. The CDR3 DNA sequence: TGCGCCAGCAGCTTGGTGGGGGGGTGGTCCTACGAGCAGTACTTC. The full variable domain, in which reference TRBV5-1 and TRBJ2-7 provide the parts outside the CDR3, is KAGVTQTPRYLIKTRGQQVTLSCSPISGHRSVSWYQQTPGQGLQFLFEYFSETQRNKGNFPGRFSGRQFSNSRSEMNVSTLELGDSALYLCASSLVGGWSYEQYFGPGTRLTVT.

The chain combines TRBV27 with TRBJ2-7, with 11 bases aligning to TRBD1. The CDR3 sequence is 14 residues long. Germline loops: CDR1 MNHEY, CDR2 SMNVEV (reference sequence). Trimming took 4 bases from V and 3 from J; bases not matched to a gene: 2. The CDR3 loop is CASSSGTGGYEQYF. The CDR3, as DNA: TGTGCCAGCAGTTCCGGGACAGGGGGCTACGAGCAGTACTTC.

The chain's CDR3 is CASARSSTPFNEQFF. The CDR3, as DNA: TGTGCCAGCGCCAGATCTAGTACCCCCTTCAATGAGCAGTTCTTC. The rearrangement joins TRBV19 to TRBJ2-1; D not certain. This CDR3 comprises 15 residues. Germline CDR1 and CDR2: LNHDA and SQIVND (reference sequence). The V gene lost 9 bases and the J gene lost 6 bases, with 21 bases spanning the gap.

This chain joins TRBV4-1 and TRBJ2-2, with TRBD2 identical over 7 bases. The CDR3 runs to 18 residues. Germline lookup yields CDR1 MGHRA and CDR2 YSYEKL. Unmatched junction bases numbered 13, after V lost 3 bases and J lost 3 bases. The CDR3 loop reads CASSQGAQLALDTGELFF. For the CDR3, the DNA is TGCGCCAGCAGCCAGGGTGCACAACTAGCGCTGGACACCGGGGAGCTGTTTTTT.

The chain carries TRBV2 and TRBJ1-1; tentatively, D is TRBD1 (6 bases). The CDR3 extends over 19 amino acids. CDR1 is SNHLY and CDR2 is FYNNEI in the germline V gene. V was clipped by 5 bases and J by 4 bases, with 29 bases between them. Written as DNA, the CDR3 is TGTGCCAGCAGTTCCGAAATGGCGGTCGGGGGCGGGCTTGGCACTGAAGCTTTCTTT. It yields the protein CASSSEMAVGGGLGTEAFF. Full variable domain (outside the CDR3, taken from reference TRBV2 and TRBJ1-1): EPEVTQTPSHQVTQMGQEVILRCVPISNHLYFYWYRQILGQKVEFLVSFYNNEISEKSEIFDDQFSVERPDGSNFTLKIRSTKLEDSAMYFCASSSEMAVGGGLGTEAFFGQGTRLTVV.